The 27 T cell receptor beta chains given below trace back to one sample, sequenced in a study of T cell changes during pregnancy in multiple sclerosis. Some clones are missing from TCRdb's copy, which holds only in-frame ones; the method was immunoSEQ multiplex PCR. The sample shows about 76,000 clones, roughly 90% of them seen only once. Material: peripheral blood, obtained in the first trimester of pregnancy. The receptor set was obtained from a female donor in good health, enrolled as a control in a pregnancy study.

The chain links TRBV27 to TRBJ2-7; 12 bases agree with TRBD2. V lost 4 bases and J lost 5; bases outside the gene matches: 6. This CDR3 spans 15 amino acids. CDR1 is MNHEY, CDR2 SMNVEV, per germline (reference sequence). The CDR3 reads CASSSGLAGIDEQYF. In DNA, the CDR3 is TGTGCCAGCAGTTCTGGACTAGCGGGAATCGACGAGCAGTACTTC.

This clone was seen a single time. V is TRBV2 and J is TRBJ1-3, with D unclear. The CDR3 extends over 15 amino acids. Germline V lookup: CDR1 SNHLY, CDR2 FYNNEI. With 5 bases removed from V and 0 bases from J, the gap between germline ends came to 11 bases. The CDR3 region is CASSLYGSSGNTIYF. CDR3 nucleotide sequence: TGTGCCAGCAGTCTCTACGGGTCCTCTGGAAACACCATATATTTT. The whole variable domain, remainder taken from reference TRBV2 and TRBJ1-3, is EPEVTQTPSHQVTQMGQEVILRCVPISNHLYFYWYRQILGQKVEFLVSFYNNEISEKSEIFDDQFSVERPDGSNFTLKIRSTKLEDSAMYFCASSLYGSSGNTIYFGEGSWLTVV.

The chain is built from TRBV13 and TRBJ2-5, with D possibly TRBD2 on 5 matching bases. The CDR3 is 14 residues long. CDR1 and CDR2 from the germline V gene are PRHDT and FYEKMQ (reference sequence). Trimming cost V 5 bases and J 1 base, with 11 bases left between them. CDR3 coding DNA: TGTGCCAGCAGCCTATGGACTGCCCAAGAGACCCAGTACTTC. Translated: CASSLWTAQETQYF.

This clone came up a few times. This rearrangement joins TRBV5-1 to TRBJ1-1; 7 bases align to TRBD1. V dropped 4 bases and J dropped 0; count of bases not matched to a gene: 6. Germline V gene lookup returns CDR1 SGHRS and CDR2 YFSETQ. This CDR3 spans 15 amino acids. The CDR3, as DNA: TGCGCCAGCAGCCCTGGAGACAGGGTGAACACTGAAGCTTTCTTT. Translating gives CASSPGDRVNTEAFF.

This chain links TRBV28 with TRBJ2-7; TRBD1 might be the D (5 bases). Per the germline V gene, CDR1 is MDHEN and CDR2 is SYDVKM. The V and J ends lost 3 bases and 2 bases respectively, with 11 bases between them. This CDR3 has 14 amino acids. The CDR3 sequence: CASSFLGEPYEQYF. CDR3 coding DNA: TGTGCCAGCAGTTTCCTAGGGGAACCCTACGAGCAGTACTTC.

The chain carries TRBV30 and TRBJ2-1; the D is unclear. The germline V gene encodes CDR1 GTSNPN and CDR2 SVGIG (reference sequence). V gave up 0 bases and J gave up 6 bases, with 6 bases separating them. The CDR3 runs 12 residues. The CDR3 DNA follows: TGTGCCTGGAGTGTACTGATCAATGAGCAGTTCTTC. Translating gives CAWSVLINEQFF.

The rearrangement links TRBV19 to TRBJ2-1; 8 bases map to TRBD1. This CDR3 is 18 amino acids long. The germline CDR1 and CDR2 sequences are LNHDA and SQIVND (reference sequence). V shed 3 bases, J shed 4 bases, and the junction held 14 bases outside the gene matches. CDR3 sequence: CASSMAIRQGTVYNEQFF. For the CDR3, the DNA is TGTGCCAGTAGTATGGCTATTAGACAGGGGACTGTTTACAATGAGCAGTTCTTC.

The chain employs TRBV6-1 and TRBJ2-5; tentatively, D is TRBD2 (5 bases). V gave up 2 bases and J gave up 5 bases, with 15 bases separating them. Germline V CDR1 and CDR2: MNHNS, SASEGT. The CDR3 covers 15 residues. CDR3 DNA: TGTGCCAGCAGTGAAAAGCGGTCCCCCCGGGAGACCCAGTACTTC. It yields the protein CASSEKRSPRETQYF.

The rearrangement joins TRBV19 to TRBJ1-5, with 8 bases fitting TRBD1. J lost 5 bases, V lost 7 bases, and 4 bases had no gene match. In germline, CDR1 is LNHDA, CDR2 SQIVND (reference sequence). The CDR3 is 13 residues long. The CDR3 is CASTGTGDQPQHF. The CDR3 DNA reads as TGTGCCAGTACCGGGACAGGTGATCAGCCCCAGCATTTT.

The chain links TRBV5-6 to TRBJ2-7, with 7 bases aligning to TRBD1. With 4 bases clipped from V and 5 bases from J, the junction kept 12 bases outside the gene matches. The CDR3 has 15 amino acids. The V gene's germline CDR1 is SGHDT and CDR2 YYEEEE. The CDR3 region has the DNA TGTGCCAGCAGCGCCCCCTGGGACAGACCCCACGAGCAGTACTTC. Amino acid sequence: CASSAPWDRPHEQYF.

V and J are TRBV5-4 and TRBJ2-3, with TRBD2 identical over 11 bases. V shed 0 bases and J 0 bases; nucleotides not matched to a gene: 0. The CDR3 length is 16 residues. The germline V gene encodes CDR1 SGHNT and CDR2 YYREEE (reference sequence). The CDR3 reads CASSLGLAGSTDTQYF. The DNA of the CDR3 is TGTGCCAGCAGCTTGGGACTAGCGGGAAGCACAGATACGCAGTATTTT.

The chain is built from TRBV30 and TRBJ2-3; the D is unclear. The V gene lost 4 bases and the J gene lost 4 bases, with 9 bases spanning the gap. Germline-derived CDR1 and CDR2 are GTSNPN and SVGIG (reference sequence). There are 12 residues in the CDR3. The CDR3 DNA follows: TGTGCCTGGAAAGGAGATTCAGATACGCAGTATTTT. As protein: CAWKGDSDTQYF.

The chain has TRBV27 and TRBJ2-7, with 9 bases that match TRBD2. Germline trimming cut 5 bases from V and 3 bases from J; bases unmatched to any gene: 2. Germline assignment: CDR1 MNHEY and CDR2 SMNVEV (reference sequence). The CDR3 spans 13 residues. CDR3 nucleotides: TGTGCCAGCAGTCGTAGCGGGAGCTACGAGCAGTACTTC. Translated, it gives CASSRSGSYEQYF.

The chain links TRBV2 to TRBJ2-7, with D perhaps TRBD2 (5 bases). This CDR3 comprises 15 residues. Germline V gene lookup returns CDR1 SNHLY and CDR2 FYNNEI. V was pared by 2 bases and J by 9 bases, with 20 bases between. The CDR3 reads CASSEPRTGNARQYF. The CDR3 nucleotides are TGTGCCAGCAGTGAACCTAGGACTGGGAACGCTCGGCAGTACTTC.

The rearrangement links TRBV4-1 to TRBJ2-5, with D unresolved. Germline CDR1 is MGHRA and CDR2 is YSYEKL. The length of the CDR3 is 13 residues. Trimming stripped 5 bases from V and 2 bases from J, with 9 bases between. The CDR3 is CASSTQVQETQYF. CDR3 DNA: TGCGCCAGCAGCACTCAGGTACAAGAGACCCAGTACTTC.

Written as DNA, the CDR3 is TGTGCCAGCAGTGGCGACAGGGGTGTTAGAGAGACCCAGTACTTC. The encoded protein is CASSGDRGVRETQYF. The rearrangement links TRBV6-1 to TRBJ2-5, with TRBD1 matching over 8 bases. The germline gives CDR1 MNHNS, CDR2 SASEGT. The CDR3 sequence is 15 residues long. J gave up 4 bases and V 4 bases, and 8 bases lay outside the gene matches.

The rearrangement links TRBV4-1 to TRBJ2-1; 10 nucleotides agree with TRBD2. J gave up 9 bases and V 0 bases, and 17 bases lay outside the gene matches. CDR3 length: 19 residues. Germline-derived CDR1 and CDR2 are MGHRA and YSYEKL. The CDR3 DNA reads TGCGCCAGCAGCCAAGATCGAGCCCCTAGGCTAGCGGGAGACCCTGAGCAGTTCTTC. Translated, it gives CASSQDRAPRLAGDPEQFF.

The rearrangement joins TRBV9 to TRBJ2-7, with TRBD2 as a possible D gene (5 bases). The V and J ends lost 0 bases and 7 bases respectively, with 14 bases between them. The CDR3 length is 14 residues. The germline gives CDR1 SGDLS, CDR2 YYNGEE. CDR3 sequence reads: CASSVGAGPGEQYF. The DNA of the CDR3 is TGTGCCAGCAGCGTAGGGGCGGGTCCGGGGGAGCAGTACTTC. Filled out from reference TRBV9 and TRBJ2-7, the complete variable domain reads DSGVTQTPKHLITATGQRVTLRCSPRSGDLSVYWYQQSLDQGLQFLIQYYNGEERAKGNILERFSAQQFPDLHSELNLSSLELGDSALYFCASSVGAGPGEQYFGPGTRLTVT.

This clone has more than one count but fewer than ten. The chain uses TRBV4-2 and TRBJ1-5; no firm D call. CDR3 length: 12 residues. The germline V and J ends were trimmed by 1 base and 5 bases, with 3 bases remaining between them. CDR1 and CDR2 (germline): LGHNA, YNFKEQ. The CDR3 region has the DNA TGTGCCAGCAGCCAAGTAGATCAGCCCCAGCATTTT. Translating it yields CASSQVDQPQHF.

The V call is TRBV5-4, the J call TRBJ1-5; D is unclear. Trimming pared 0 bases from V and 5 bases from J, leaving 21 bases between. Germline V lookup: CDR1 SGHNT, CDR2 YYREEE (reference sequence). CDR3 length: 18 amino acids. The CDR3 reads CASSLEGRRHSPHQPQHF. DNA for the CDR3: TGTGCCAGCAGCTTGGAAGGTCGCAGGCATTCGCCTCATCAGCCCCAGCATTTT.

This clone was recorded once. At the DNA level, this CDR3 is encoded by other sequences in the same sample as well. J is TRBJ2-1 and V is TRBV5-1; D is unresolved. CDR1 and CDR2 (germline): SGHRS, YFSETQ. This CDR3 contains 15 residues. With 7 bases removed from V and 0 bases from J, the gap between germline ends came to 14 bases. As DNA, the CDR3 is TGCGCCAGCGGATACCGGGTCAACTCCTACAATGAGCAGTTCTTC. Amino acid sequence: CASGYRVNSYNEQFF. Based on the CDR3 plus reference TRBV5-1 and TRBJ2-1, the full variable domain is KAGVTQTPRYLIKTRGQQVTLSCSPISGHRSVSWYQQTPGQGLQFLFEYFSETQRNKGNFPGRFSGRQFSNSRSEMNVSTLELGDSALYLCASGYRVNSYNEQFFGPGTRLTVL.

The chain combines TRBV5-4 with TRBJ1-1; D is perhaps TRBD1 (5 bases). The CDR3 loop spans 14 amino acids. Germline V gene sequence: CDR1 SGHNT, CDR2 YYREEE (reference sequence). V gave up 1 base and J gave up 6 bases, with 13 bases separating them. The CDR3 DNA is TGTGCCAGCAGCTTGAGGGGTAGGGAGGCTGAAGCTTTCTTT. Translated, it gives CASSLRGREAEAFF.

This clone was observed once. The chain recombines TRBV7-9 with TRBJ2-1; 10 nucleotides align to TRBD2. The CDR3 consists of 18 residues. Germline-derived CDR1 and CDR2 are SEHNR and FQNEAQ (reference sequence). Losses at the gene ends were 4 bases for V and 10 bases for J; bases not matched to a gene: 19. CDR3 residues: CASSSQFLAGASQGEQFF. For the CDR3, the DNA is TGTGCCAGCAGCTCCCAATTTCTAGCGGGAGCCTCCCAGGGGGAGCAGTTCTTC.

The V and J genes are TRBV4-1 and TRBJ1-5; no firm D call. The germline gives CDR1 MGHRA, CDR2 YSYEKL. The CDR3 extends over 14 amino acids. V dropped 0 bases and J dropped 4 bases, with 7 bases sitting between them. The CDR3 DNA is TGCGCCAGCAGCCAAGATATCAGGAATCAGCCCCAGCATTTT. Translated, it gives CASSQDIRNQPQHF.

This clone has just one count. The chain carries TRBV6-5 and TRBJ1-2; a possible D gene is TRBD1 (5 bases). The CDR3 runs 13 residues. Germline V gene lookup returns CDR1 MNHEY and CDR2 SVGAGI. The germline V and J ends were trimmed by 6 bases and 4 bases, with 12 bases remaining between them. The CDR3, as DNA: TGTGCCAGCAGCCAGGGTATTGGCTATGGCTACACCTTC. Translating it yields CASSQGIGYGYTF.

The rearrangement links TRBV10-3 to TRBJ2-3, with D maybe TRBD1 (5 bases). CDR1 is ENHRY and CDR2 is SYGVKD in the germline V gene. V lost 4 bases and J 0 bases, leaving 14 bases between the germline ends. This CDR3 is built from 16 residues. CDR3 protein: CAISGPEDISTDTQYF. In DNA, the CDR3 is TGTGCCATCAGTGGTCCTGAGGACATAAGCACAGATACGCAGTATTTT.

This chain links TRBV28 with TRBJ2-5; D unresolved. The V end was cut by 3 bases, the J end by 5 bases, with 4 bases between. Germline V CDR1 and CDR2: MDHEN, SYDVKM. This CDR3 is 11 amino acids long. CDR3 sequence (DNA): TGTGCCAGCAGTTTCAGGGAGACCCAGTACTTC. Protein sequence: CASSFRETQYF.